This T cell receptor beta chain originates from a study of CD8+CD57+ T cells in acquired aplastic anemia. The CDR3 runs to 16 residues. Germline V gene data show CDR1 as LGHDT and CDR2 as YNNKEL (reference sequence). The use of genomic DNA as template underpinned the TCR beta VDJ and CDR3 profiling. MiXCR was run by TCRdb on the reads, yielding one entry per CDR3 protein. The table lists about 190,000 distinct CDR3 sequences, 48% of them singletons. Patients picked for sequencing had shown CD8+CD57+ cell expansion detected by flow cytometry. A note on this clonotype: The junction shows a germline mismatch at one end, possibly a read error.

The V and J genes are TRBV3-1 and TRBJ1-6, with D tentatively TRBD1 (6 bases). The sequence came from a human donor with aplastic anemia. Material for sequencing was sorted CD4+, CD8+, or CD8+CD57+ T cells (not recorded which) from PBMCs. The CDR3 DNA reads TGTGCCGGCAGCCAGGGAGGGGGCTCCTATAATTCACCCCTCCACTTT. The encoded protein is CAGSQGGGSYNSPLHF. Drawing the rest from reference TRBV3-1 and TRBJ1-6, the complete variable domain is DTAVSQTPKYLVTQMGNDKSIKCEQNLGHDTMYWYKQDSKKFLKIMFSYNNKELIINETVPNRFSPKSPDKAHLNLHINSLELGDSAVYFCAGSQGGGSYNSPLHFGNGTRLTVT.